Reported below is one T cell receptor (beta chain). Its target is unknown. PCR was run on genomic DNA. The TCR beta CDR3 region was amplified using 30 forward and 13 reverse primers. TCRdb processed the multiplex PCR reads anew with MiXCR; each CDR3 protein has one entry. The sample consists of approximately 260,000 distinct CDR3 sequences, roughly 48% of them appearing once. The sample belongs to a study of type 1 and type 2 diabetes patients. Across the whole study: Participants included type 1 and type 2 diabetes patients plus nondiabetic controls. T cells were magnetically sorted from PBMCs as CD4+ or CD8+ subsets.

Whole-study results and caveats: Type 2 diabetes repertoires were more diverse than type 1 diabetes repertoires. Between type 2 diabetes and control samples, V and J usage averaged approximately 0.97 correlation.

Germline assignment: CDR1 SNHLY and CDR2 FYNNEI. V was pared by 10 bases and J by 0 bases, with 12 bases of the junction left unmatched. The CDR3 covers 15 residues. Specimen: peripheral blood mononuclear cells (PBMCs). The receptor's source is a man aged 18 to 30 with type 2 diabetes. The chain employs TRBV2 and TRBJ2-7, with 7 positions matching TRBD2. The CDR3 coding sequence is TGTGCCATCAGCAAAACTAGCGCTGTCTCCTACGAGCAGTACTTC. It codes for CAISKTSAVSYEQYF.